Each of the 23 T cell receptor beta chains below was sequenced from the same sample in a study of identical twins. TCRdb re-analysed the 5' RACE reads in MiXCR, keeping a single row per CDR3 protein. The sample yields roughly 720,000 distinct CDR3 sequences, over 15% seen once. The same sample was also studied in work on T cells expressing NK-cell markers.

The sequenced material came from PBMCs. These receptors came from a woman aged 18-29 years in good health.

Points on this clonotype: One end of the junction fails to match germline, which may point to a read error. The chain uses TRBV7-7 and TRBJ2-5, with 11 bases identical to TRBD1. This CDR3 is built from 15 residues. The V gene's germline CDR1 is SSHAT and CDR2 FNYEAQ (reference sequence). Written as DNA, the CDR3 is TGTGCTAGCAGCGGGACAGGGGGTAGGAGGGAGACCCAGTACTTC. This translates into CASSGTGGRRETQYF.

This chain uses TRBV12-3 or TRBV12-4 with TRBJ2-1, with 9 bases matching TRBD2. The CDR3 is made up of 17 amino acids. J was trimmed by 3 bases and V by 3 bases; bases with no gene match: 9. CDR3 amino acids: CASSLKEGRGGYNEQFF. The CDR3, as DNA: TGTGCCAGCAGTTTGAAGGAGGGGCGGGGGGGCTACAATGAGCAGTTCTTC.

The sample holds many counts of this clonotype. The V and J genes are TRBV12-3 or TRBV12-4 and TRBJ1-1, with a tentative D call TRBD1 (6 bases). This CDR3 has 15 amino acids. V gave up 1 base and J gave up 1 base, with 10 bases separating them. The DNA of the CDR3 is TGTGCCAGCAGTTTAGGGGCAGGGGCGAACACTGAAGCTTTCTTT. Its protein is CASSLGAGANTEAFF.

On this clonotype: The CDR3 carries no conserved terminal phenylalanine or tryptophan, so it likely arises from a read error. The DNA is left out, because the CDR3 cannot be placed on it with certainty; the CDR3 is given as TCRdb lists it. The gene calls are TRBV20-1 and TRBJ2-5; TRBD1 is taken as the D call from the table, unchecked against the DNA. The CDR3 is 10 residues long, ends included. Germline CDR1 reads DFQATT; CDR2 reads SNEGSKA (reference sequence). The CDR3 spells CSAREDRDHI.

This clonotype was seen ten or more times. The chain is built from TRBV27 and TRBJ2-7; TRBD1 or TRBD2 may be the D gene (6 bases each). Looked up from germline, CDR1 is MNHEY and CDR2 is SMNVEV (reference sequence). The CDR3 loop spans 15 amino acids. V was cut by 0 bases and J by 3 bases, with 12 bases left in between. The CDR3 region is CASSLSMGGGYEQYF. In DNA, the CDR3 is TGTGCCAGCAGTTTATCGATGGGGGGCGGCTACGAGCAGTACTTC.

V gene TRBV20-1 combines with J gene TRBJ2-7; 10 positions match TRBD1. The CDR3 runs to 15 residues. Unmatched junction bases numbered 9, after V lost 1 base and J lost 6 bases. CDR1 DFQATT and CDR2 SNEGSKA come from the germline V gene (reference sequence). The CDR3 sequence is CSARGQFDRGLEQYF. In nucleotides, the CDR3 is TGCAGTGCTAGAGGCCAGTTTGACAGGGGGCTCGAGCAGTACTTC.

The J gene is TRBJ2-7, the V gene TRBV5-1; TRBD1 matches at 7 bases. The junction had 6 bases not matched to a gene; V was cut back by 3 bases and J by 0 bases. This CDR3 has 15 residues. From germline, CDR1 is SGHRS and CDR2 YFSETQ. The CDR3 is CASSSTGMGSYEQYF. CDR3 DNA: TGCGCCAGCAGCTCGACAGGGATGGGCTCCTACGAGCAGTACTTC.

This rearrangement joins TRBV24-1 to TRBJ1-1; 8 positions match TRBD1. V lost 3 bases and J lost 0; bases outside the gene matches: 2. The CDR3 contains 15 residues. From germline, CDR1 is KGHDR and CDR2 SFDVKD. CDR3 amino acids: CATSDRTGMNTEAFF. In DNA form, the CDR3 reads TGTGCCACCAGTGATCGGACAGGGATGAACACTGAAGCTTTCTTT.

The gene calls are TRBV7-9 and TRBJ2-1; D might be TRBD1 (5 bases). Trimming removed 4 bases at V and 2 bases at J, with 15 bases between. This CDR3 spans 16 amino acids. The germline V gene encodes CDR1 SEHNR and CDR2 FQNEAQ (reference sequence). Here the CDR3 reads CASSYQGRYPYNEQFF. Here the CDR3 DNA reads TGTGCCAGCAGCTACCAGGGCCGCTACCCCTACAATGAGCAGTTCTTC.

The V call is TRBV6-1, the J call TRBJ2-5; D gene uncertain. Germline assignment: CDR1 MNHNS and CDR2 SASEGT. Trimming took off 2 bases at V and 2 bases at J, with 6 bases between the two ends. CDR3 size: 13 residues. CDR3 bases: TGTGCCAGCAGTGAACTCCGTCAAGAGACCCAGTACTTC. Its translation: CASSELRQETQYF.

V is TRBV12-3 or TRBV12-4 and J is TRBJ2-7; 9 nucleotides align to TRBD1. This CDR3 spans 13 amino acids. Trimming removed 7 bases from V and 6 bases from J; junction bases left unmatched: 7. The CDR3 DNA follows: TGTGCCAGCAACCCTGGACAGGGGTTCGAGCAGTACTTC. The encoded protein is CASNPGQGFEQYF.

V and J are TRBV4-3 and TRBJ1-2; D not resolved. The germline CDR1 and CDR2 sequences are LGHNA and YSLEER. Trimming took off 0 bases at V and 5 bases at J, with 7 bases between the two ends. The CDR3 totals 13 residues. For the CDR3, the DNA is TGCGCCAGCAGCCAAGATCCAGTATATGGCTACACCTTC. Its protein is CASSQDPVYGYTF.

This rearrangement joins TRBV7-9 to TRBJ1-1; TRBD1 agrees at 8 bases. CDR3 length equals 13 residues. With V trimmed by 5 bases and J by 6 bases, 5 bases remained unmatched. Germline CDR1 reads SEHNR; CDR2 reads FQNEAQ (reference sequence). Here the CDR3 reads CASSEQGEAEAFF. CDR3 DNA sequence: TGTGCCAGCAGCGAACAGGGGGAGGCTGAAGCTTTCTTT.

The CDR3 coding sequence is TGCGCCAGCAGGGAGCTTATGAACACTGAAGCTTTCTTT. Protein: CASRELMNTEAFF. V usage is TRBV5-1 and J usage is TRBJ1-1; D not certain. V was cut by 5 bases and J by 0 bases, with 8 bases left in between. Germline assignment: CDR1 SGHRS and CDR2 YFSETQ. This CDR3 is 13 amino acids long.

This clonotype was seen a handful of times. The chain employs TRBV6-1 and TRBJ2-7, with D possibly TRBD1 on 5 matching bases. The CDR3 extends over 13 amino acids. The V end was cut by 7 bases, the J end by 3 bases, with 13 bases between. Germline V gene sequence: CDR1 MNHNS, CDR2 SASEGT. CDR3 protein: CASTTDTIYEQYF. The DNA for the CDR3 is TGTGCCAGCACGACGGACACCATCTACGAGCAGTACTTC.

The rearrangement joins TRBV12-5 to TRBJ2-7; tentative D call: TRBD1 (6 bases). The germline V gene has CDR1 LGHNT and CDR2 FRNRAP. The V and J ends lost 5 bases and 6 bases respectively, with 14 bases between them. The CDR3 is 13 residues long. DNA for the CDR3: TGTGCTAGTGGTCACAGGGATACTCGCGAGCAGTACTTC. This encodes CASGHRDTREQYF.

This clonotype was observed a handful of times. The rearrangement joins TRBV30 to TRBJ1-1; D ambiguous. There are 15 residues in the CDR3. Per germline, CDR1 GTSNPN and CDR2 SVGIG (reference sequence). V gave up 1 base and J gave up 0 bases, with 12 bases separating them. CDR3 residues: CAWSEVSAMNTEAFF. DNA for the CDR3: TGTGCCTGGAGTGAGGTCTCTGCTATGAACACTGAAGCTTTCTTT.

The CDR3 here is CASSHDGVGYTF. In DNA form, the CDR3 reads TGCGCCAGCAGCCATGACGGGGTTGGCTACACCTTC. The chain joins TRBV5-1 to TRBJ1-2, with D unclear. CDR3 size: 12 residues. Trimming shortened V by 4 bases and J by 7 bases, and 11 bases separated the two germline ends. The V gene's germline CDR1 is SGHRS and CDR2 YFSETQ.

The chain carries TRBV5-1 and TRBJ1-2; no definite D call. Germline CDR1 and CDR2: SGHRS and YFSETQ. The CDR3 contains 14 residues. Trimming took off 0 bases at V and 5 bases at J, with 11 bases between the two ends. CDR3 in DNA: TGCGCCAGCAGCTTGGAGGCGGTGGGGTATGGCTACACCTTC. Translation gives CASSLEAVGYGYTF.

This clonotype was observed a handful of times. The chain is built from TRBV12-3 or TRBV12-4 and TRBJ2-7, with D perhaps given as TRBD1 or TRBD2 (5 bases each). The V end was cut by 2 bases, the J end by 6 bases, with 8 bases between. The CDR3 covers 12 residues. The CDR3 DNA reads as TGTGCCAGCAGTTTATGGGGGTTCGAGCAGTACTTC. Its translation: CASSLWGFEQYF.

This clonotype was found a few times. The chain recombines TRBV10-2 with TRBJ2-5, with D tentatively TRBD1 (5 bases). V gave up 7 bases and J gave up 7 bases, with 16 bases separating them. CDR3 length: 13 amino acids. The germline gives CDR1 WSHSY, CDR2 SAAADI. For the CDR3, the DNA is TGCGCCAGCAAGGGGCCTAACGAAGGGACCCAGTACTTC. It encodes CASKGPNEGTQYF.

CDR3 DNA: TGTGCCAGCAGCTTTGGGGGCATCCCCAATGAGCAGTTCTTC. As protein: CASSFGGIPNEQFF. The gene calls are TRBV7-9 and TRBJ2-1; the D gene is possibly TRBD1 (6 bases). The V gene lost 3 bases and the J gene lost 6 bases, with 12 bases spanning the gap. Per germline, CDR1 SEHNR and CDR2 FQNEAQ (reference sequence). The CDR3 covers 14 residues.

The chain uses TRBV5-5 and TRBJ2-7; 10 bases match TRBD2. With V trimmed by 1 base and J by 0 bases, 7 bases remained unmatched. The CDR3 runs 17 residues. CDR1 is SGHKS and CDR2 is YYEKEE in the germline V gene (reference sequence). The CDR3 reads CASSLLAGVLSSYEQYF. CDR3 sequence (DNA): TGTGCCAGCAGCTTGCTAGCGGGAGTCCTTAGCTCCTACGAGCAGTACTTC.